This T cell receptor beta chain was sequenced for a study of shared clonotypes between healthy human individuals. Broader study findings: What naive subsets generally showed was a larger estimated richness than memory subsets showed.

Naivety among CD8 cells was defined by CD45RO negativity and positive CCR7 selection, thereby excluding terminally differentiated effector memory CD45RA+ cells. Within Nashville, Tennessee resided all donors, each a Caucasian adult. In the case of this clone: No antigen is known for it.

The repertoire was sequenced with immunoSEQ multiplex PCR; TCRdb's copy has only in-frame clones and lacks some. The sample includes around 2,100,000 clones, just under 95% of them seen just once. Germline values: CDR1 SQVTM, CDR2 ANQGSEA. The CDR3 contains 13 residues. The receptor's source is a man aged 18 to 35 in good health. The sequencing sample was made of naive CD8+ T cells sorted from blood. The V call is TRBV29-1, the J call TRBJ2-5, with 8 bases fitting TRBD1. TRBJ2-7 explains the end of the DNA better; the J call may be wrong. The CDR3 sequence is CSVFEGQAYEQYF. In nucleotides, the CDR3 is TGCAGCGTCTTTGAGGGACAGGCCTACGAGCAGTACTTC.